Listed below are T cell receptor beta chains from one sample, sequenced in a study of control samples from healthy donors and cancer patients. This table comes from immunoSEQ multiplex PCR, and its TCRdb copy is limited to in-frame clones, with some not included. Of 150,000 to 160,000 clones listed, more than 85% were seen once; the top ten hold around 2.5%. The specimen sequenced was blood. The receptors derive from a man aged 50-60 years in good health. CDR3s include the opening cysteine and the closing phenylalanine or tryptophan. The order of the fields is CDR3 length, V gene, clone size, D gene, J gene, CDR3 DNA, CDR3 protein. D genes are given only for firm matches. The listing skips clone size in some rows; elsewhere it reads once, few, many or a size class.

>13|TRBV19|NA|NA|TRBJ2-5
TGTGCCAGCGCCGGTGGGGGCGCAGGGACCCAGTACTTC
CASAGGGAGTQYF
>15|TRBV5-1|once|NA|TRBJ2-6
TGCGCCAGCAGCTTGGAGGGTGCTGGGGCCAACGTCCTGACTTTC
CASSLEGAGANVLTF
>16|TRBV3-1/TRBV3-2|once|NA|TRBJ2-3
TGTGCCAGCAGCCGACTTAGGGGGAAGGGCACAGATACGCAGTATTTT
CASSRLRGKGTDTQYF
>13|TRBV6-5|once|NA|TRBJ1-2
TGTGCCAGCAGTATCACGGCTAACTATGGCTACACCTTC
CASSITANYGYTF
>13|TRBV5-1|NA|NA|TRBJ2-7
TGCGCCAGCAGCTTGGAGCTAACCTACGAGCAGTACTTC
CASSLELTYEQYF
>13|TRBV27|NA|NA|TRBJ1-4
TGTGCCAGCAGTGTCATACAGGATGAAAAACTGTTTTTT
CASSVIQDEKLFF
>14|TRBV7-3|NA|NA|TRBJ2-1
TGTGCCAGCAGCTTACAGACAGATTACAATGAGCAGTTCTTC
CASSLQTDYNEQFF
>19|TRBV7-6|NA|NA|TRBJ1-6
TGTGCCAGCAGCTTAGTCTCTGCACAGGGTCCCACCTATAATTCACCCCTCCACTTT
CASSLVSAQGPTYNSPLHF
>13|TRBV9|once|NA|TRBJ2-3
TGTGCCAGCAGCGTAGCTTCCACAGATACGCAGTATTTT
CASSVASTDTQYF
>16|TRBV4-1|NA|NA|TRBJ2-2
TGCGCCAGCAGCCAAGGCGACAGGCTTTCCACCGGGGAGCTGTTTTTT
CASSQGDRLSTGELFF
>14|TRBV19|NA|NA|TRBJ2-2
TGTGCCAGTAGTATAGATCTGGGAGGCGGGGAGCTGTTTTTT
CASSIDLGGGELFF
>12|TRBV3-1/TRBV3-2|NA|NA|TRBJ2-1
TGTGCCAGCAGCCAAGCTTCCCAGGCCCGGTTCTTC
CASSQASQARFF
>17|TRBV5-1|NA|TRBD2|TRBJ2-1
TGCGCCAGCAGCTCGCAGGGACTAGCGGGAGGTGGGAATGAGCAGTTCTTC
CASSSQGLAGGGNEQFF
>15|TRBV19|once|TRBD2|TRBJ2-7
TGTGCCAGTAGTACGGTCGGGGGGGGAAACTACGAGCAGTACTTC
CASSTVGGGNYEQYF
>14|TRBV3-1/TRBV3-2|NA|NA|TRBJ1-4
TGTGCCAGCAGCCAAAAAACCGATAATGAAAAACTGTTTTTT
CASSQKTDNEKLFF
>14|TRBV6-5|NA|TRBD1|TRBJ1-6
TGTGCCAGCAGGGAGGACAGGTTGAGTTCACCCCTCCACTTT
CASREDRLSSPLHF